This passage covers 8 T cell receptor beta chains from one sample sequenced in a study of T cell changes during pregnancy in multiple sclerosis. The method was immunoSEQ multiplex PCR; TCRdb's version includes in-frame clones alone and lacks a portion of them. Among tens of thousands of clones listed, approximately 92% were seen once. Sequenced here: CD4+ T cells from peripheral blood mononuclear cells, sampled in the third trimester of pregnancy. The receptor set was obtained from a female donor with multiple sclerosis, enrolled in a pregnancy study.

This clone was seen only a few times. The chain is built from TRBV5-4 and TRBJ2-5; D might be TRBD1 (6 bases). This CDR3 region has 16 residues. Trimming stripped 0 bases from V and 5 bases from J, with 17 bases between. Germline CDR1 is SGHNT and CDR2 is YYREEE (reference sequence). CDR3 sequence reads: CASSLAGPGDAETQYF. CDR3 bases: TGTGCCAGCAGCTTGGCAGGTCCAGGGGATGCGGAGACCCAGTACTTC.

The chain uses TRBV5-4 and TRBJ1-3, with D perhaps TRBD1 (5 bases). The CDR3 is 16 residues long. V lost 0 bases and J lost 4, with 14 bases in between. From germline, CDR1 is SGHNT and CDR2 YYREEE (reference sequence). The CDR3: CASSLDPGPRGNTIYF. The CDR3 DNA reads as TGTGCCAGCAGCTTGGACCCAGGGCCGCGGGGAAACACCATATATTTT.

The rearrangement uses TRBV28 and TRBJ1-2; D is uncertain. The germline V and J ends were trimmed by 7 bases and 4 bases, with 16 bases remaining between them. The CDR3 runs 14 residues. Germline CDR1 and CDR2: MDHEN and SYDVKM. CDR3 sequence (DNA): TGTGCCAGCACTAACGCCAACAGTCTCTATGGCTACACCTTC. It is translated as CASTNANSLYGYTF.

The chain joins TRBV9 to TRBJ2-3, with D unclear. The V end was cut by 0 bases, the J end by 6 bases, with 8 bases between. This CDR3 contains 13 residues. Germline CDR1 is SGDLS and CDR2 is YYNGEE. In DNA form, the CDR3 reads TGTGCCAGCAGCGTAGCTGTAGAGGATACGCAGTATTTT. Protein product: CASSVAVEDTQYF.

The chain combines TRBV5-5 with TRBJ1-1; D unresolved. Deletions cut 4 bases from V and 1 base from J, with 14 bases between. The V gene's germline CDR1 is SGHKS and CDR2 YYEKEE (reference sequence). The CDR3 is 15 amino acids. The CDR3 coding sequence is TGTGCCAGCAGCCCCCGGGTGCTTGCGAACACTGAAGCTTTCTTT. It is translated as CASSPRVLANTEAFF.

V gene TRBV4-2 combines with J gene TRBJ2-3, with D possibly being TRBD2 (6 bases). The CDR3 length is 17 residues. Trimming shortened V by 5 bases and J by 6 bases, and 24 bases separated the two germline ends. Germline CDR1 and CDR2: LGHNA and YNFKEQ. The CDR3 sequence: CASSGRTDGGASDTQYF. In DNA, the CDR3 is TGTGCCAGCAGCGGCAGAACCGATGGCGGGGCGTCGGATACGCAGTATTTT.

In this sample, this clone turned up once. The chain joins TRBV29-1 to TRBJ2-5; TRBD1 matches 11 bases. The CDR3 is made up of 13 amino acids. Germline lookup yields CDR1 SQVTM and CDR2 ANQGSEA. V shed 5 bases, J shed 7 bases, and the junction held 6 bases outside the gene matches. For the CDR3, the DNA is TGCAGCGTTCCTGGACAGGGGGCCGTGACCCAGTACTTC. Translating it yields CSVPGQGAVTQYF.

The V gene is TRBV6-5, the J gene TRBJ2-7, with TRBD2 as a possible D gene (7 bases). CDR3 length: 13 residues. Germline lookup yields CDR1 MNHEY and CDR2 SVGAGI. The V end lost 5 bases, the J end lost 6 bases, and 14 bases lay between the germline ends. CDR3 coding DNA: TGTGCCAGCAGTAAGGGGGAGGGGGGCGAGCAGTACTTC. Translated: CASSKGEGGEQYF.